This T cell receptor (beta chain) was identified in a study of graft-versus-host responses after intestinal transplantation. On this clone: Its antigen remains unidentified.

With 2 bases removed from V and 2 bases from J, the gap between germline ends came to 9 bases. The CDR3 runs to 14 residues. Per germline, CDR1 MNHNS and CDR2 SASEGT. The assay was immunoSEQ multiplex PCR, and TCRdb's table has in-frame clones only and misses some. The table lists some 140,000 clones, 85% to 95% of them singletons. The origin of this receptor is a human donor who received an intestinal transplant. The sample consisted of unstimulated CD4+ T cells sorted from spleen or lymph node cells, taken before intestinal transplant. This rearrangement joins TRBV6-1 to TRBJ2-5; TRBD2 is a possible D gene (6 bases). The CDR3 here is CASSETGRQETQYF. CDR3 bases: TGTGCCAGCAGTGAAACGGGGAGGCAAGAGACCCAGTACTTC.